This TCR beta chain was observed in a study of OX40 agonist ivuxolimab in advanced cancers. As for the study more broadly: Ivuxolimab was a fully human IgG2 agonistic monoclonal antibody targeting the costimulatory receptor OX40 (CD134). Intravenous ivuxolimab was administered to patients every 2 weeks at six dose levels: 0.01, 0.1, 0.3, 1.5, 3 and 10 mg/kg. Of the 50 to 55 patients in dose escalation, about 19 had hepatocellular carcinoma, approximately 15 had melanoma, 9 had renal cell carcinoma and 9 had head and neck cancer. In the dose-escalation cohort, more than 75% of patients were male, and the mean age was approximately 64 years, with a range of roughly 20 to 85. Patients were allowed to have had prior anti-PD-1, anti-PD-L1 or anti-CTLA-4 therapy, and 30% to 40% of the dose-escalation patients had previously received checkpoint inhibitors. Partial responses occurred in three dose-escalation patients, of whom one had hepatocellular carcinoma and two had cutaneous melanoma. Peripheral TCRbeta sequencing was intended to test whether TCR sequence diversity was altered and clonal T-cell expansion was caused by ivuxolimab. The paper reports the monotherapy dose-escalation portion (N = 52 patients) of the phase I ivuxolimab trial.

Patients with a history of autoimmune disease or receiving systemic immunosuppression were excluded from the trial. Peripheral blood for TCR sequencing was collected from all dose cohorts at baseline, on cycle 4 day 1, and on cycle 7 day 1. The samples were taken from a phase I, first-in-human, multicenter, open-label dose-escalation trial of ivuxolimab. Adults with locally advanced or metastatic melanoma, renal cell carcinoma, hepatocellular carcinoma or head and neck squamous cell carcinoma were enrolled in the trial. Before TCR sequencing, CD4+ T cells and CD8+ T cells were sorted from peripheral blood as separate populations. Genomic DNA was isolated from the sorted cells so that the TCRbeta CDR3 region could be sequenced. TCRbeta CDR3 regions were sequenced using the immunoSEQ Assay. In its TCRdb copy, this immuneACCESS table keeps in-frame sequences only and misses some clones. Where compared with another copy, unresolved V genes explain less than half of these, and the others have no known cause. A total of 55,000 to 65,000 clones appear in this sample, 85% of them only once. The leading ten clones occupy under 4.5% of the sample.

What the work shows at the level of the full study, not this receptor alone: Low levels of normalized T-cell clonal expansion were also shown by some nonresponding patients. In the 0.1-3.0 mg/kg groups, partial responders were among the patients with the lowest normalized peripheral clonal expansion, particularly in CD8+ T cells. Which antigens the clonally expanded peripheral T cells were specific for was not determined. On average, CD8+ T cells showed more expanded clones than CD4+ T cells after ivuxolimab. At doses of 0.1 to 3.0 mg/kg, clonal expansion of both CD4+ and CD8+ T cells in blood was seen between baseline and week 6.

To note about this clone: Its antigen specificity is not known. Base-call qualities are not available, and no considerably larger clone is one nucleotide away.

Sequencing used CD4+ or CD8+ T cells sorted from blood, obtained in a trial of the OX40 agonist ivuxolimab. This clonotype originated in an adult with an advanced solid tumor such as melanoma, head and neck, liver or kidney cancer.

The CDR3 protein is CASSVELAGDRDTQYF. The bases read TGTGCCAGCAGCGTCGAACTAGCGGGGGACCGTGATACGCAGTATTTT. Recombination connected TRBV9 to TRBJ2-3; TRBD2 matches 11 bases in the middle. Trimming takes 2 bases off V and 6 bases off J; junction bases not matched to a gene: 8. The CDR3 spans 16 residues, from the cysteine through the phenylalanine. Solely the CDR3 DNA is kept, with 48 bases framed from the first base. Per the germline V gene, SGDLS is the CDR1 and YYNGEE is the CDR2.